The next 2 T cell receptor beta chains were all read from a single sample in a study of STAT5B mutations in CD4+ large granular lymphocyte leukemia (dated by TCRdb to between 2021 and 2024). Library method: the immunoSEQ multiplex PCR assay. The clones in this table, taken by TCRdb from immuneACCESS, are in-frame only. Not every clone is retained; where verified, under half of the shortfall comes from an unresolved V gene, and the cause of the rest is unknown. The sample has under 35,000 clones on record, around 73% of them singletons. About 2.7% of the sample is held by the ten biggest clonotypes. Sequenced material: CD4+ T cells from blood buffy coats. All receptors derive from a human donor in good health.

V usage is TRBV5-4 and J usage is TRBJ2-5; D uncertain. Trimming removed 0 bases from V and 1 base from J, with 10 bases in between. CDR1 SGHNT and CDR2 YYREEE come from the germline V gene (reference sequence). The CDR3 extends over 15 amino acids. The CDR3 protein is CASSLGAHIQETQYF. DNA for the CDR3: TGTGCCAGCAGCTTGGGGGCGCACATCCAAGAGACCCAGTACTTC.

The chain is built from TRBV7-9 and TRBJ1-1; a weak D match, TRBD1 (5 bases). The length of the CDR3 is 17 residues. Per germline, CDR1 SEHNR and CDR2 FQNEAQ (reference sequence). The V gene lost 2 bases and the J gene lost 8 bases, with 24 bases spanning the gap. This CDR3 is CASSLRGAGGTGKEAFF. Here the CDR3 DNA reads TGTGCCAGCAGCTTAAGGGGCGCGGGGGGGACGGGCAAGGAAGCTTTCTTT.